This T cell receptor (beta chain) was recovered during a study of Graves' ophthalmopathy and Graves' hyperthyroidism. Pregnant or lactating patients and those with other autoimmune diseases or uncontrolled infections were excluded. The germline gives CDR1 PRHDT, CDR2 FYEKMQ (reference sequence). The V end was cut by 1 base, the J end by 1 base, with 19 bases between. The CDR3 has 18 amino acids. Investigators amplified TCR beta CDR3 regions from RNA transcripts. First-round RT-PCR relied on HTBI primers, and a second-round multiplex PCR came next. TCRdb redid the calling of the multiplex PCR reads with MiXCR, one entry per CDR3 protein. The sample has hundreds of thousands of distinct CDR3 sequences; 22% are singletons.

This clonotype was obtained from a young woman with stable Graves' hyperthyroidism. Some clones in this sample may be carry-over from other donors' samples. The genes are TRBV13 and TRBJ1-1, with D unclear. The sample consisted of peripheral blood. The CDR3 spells CASSLAGPEKKSNTEAFF. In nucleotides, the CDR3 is TGTGCCAGCAGCTTAGCTGGGCCAGAAAAAAAGTCGAACACTGAAGCTTTCTTT.